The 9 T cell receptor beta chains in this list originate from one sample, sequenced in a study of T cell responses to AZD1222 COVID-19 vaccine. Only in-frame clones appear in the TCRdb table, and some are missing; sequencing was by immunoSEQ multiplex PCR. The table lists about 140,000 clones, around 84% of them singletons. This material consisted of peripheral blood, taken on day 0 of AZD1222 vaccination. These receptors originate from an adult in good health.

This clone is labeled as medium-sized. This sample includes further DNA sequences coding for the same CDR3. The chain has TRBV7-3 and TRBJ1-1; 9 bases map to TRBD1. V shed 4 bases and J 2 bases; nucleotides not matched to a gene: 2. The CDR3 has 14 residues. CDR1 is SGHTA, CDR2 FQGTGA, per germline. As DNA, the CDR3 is TGTGCCAGCAGCTCGGGACAGGGAAACACTGAAGCTTTCTTT. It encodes CASSSGQGNTEAFF. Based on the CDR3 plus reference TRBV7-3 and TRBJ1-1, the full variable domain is GAGVSQTPSNKVTEKGKYVELRCDPISGHTALYWYRQSLGQGPEFLIYFQGTGAADDSGLPNDRFFAVRPEGSVSTLKIQRTERGDSAVYLCASSSGQGNTEAFFGQGTRLTVV.

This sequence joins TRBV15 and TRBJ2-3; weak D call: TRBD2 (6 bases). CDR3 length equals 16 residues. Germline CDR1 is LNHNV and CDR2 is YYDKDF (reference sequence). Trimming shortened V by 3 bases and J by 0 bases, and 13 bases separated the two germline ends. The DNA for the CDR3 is TGTGCCACCAGCAGCTCAACTAGCCCTAGCACAGATACGCAGTATTTT. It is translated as CATSSSTSPSTDTQYF.

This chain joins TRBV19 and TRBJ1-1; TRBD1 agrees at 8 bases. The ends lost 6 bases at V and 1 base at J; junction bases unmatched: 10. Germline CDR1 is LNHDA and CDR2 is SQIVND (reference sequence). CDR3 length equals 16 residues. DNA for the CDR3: TGTGCCAGTAGGAGCGGCAGGGGGCCTACGAACACTGAAGCTTTCTTT. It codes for CASRSGRGPTNTEAFF.

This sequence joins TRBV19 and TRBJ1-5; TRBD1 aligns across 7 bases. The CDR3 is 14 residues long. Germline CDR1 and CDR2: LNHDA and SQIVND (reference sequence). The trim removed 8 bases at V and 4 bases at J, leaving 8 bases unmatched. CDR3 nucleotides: TGTGCCAGTTTGGAGAGGGGGCTTAATCAGCCCCAGCATTTT. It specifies CASLERGLNQPQHF.

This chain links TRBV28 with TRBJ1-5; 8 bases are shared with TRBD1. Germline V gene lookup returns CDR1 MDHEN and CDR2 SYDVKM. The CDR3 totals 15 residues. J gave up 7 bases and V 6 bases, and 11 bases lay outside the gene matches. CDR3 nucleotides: TGTGCCAGCAGCCCCTGGGCAGGGGGCCGACAGCCCCAGCATTTT. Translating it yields CASSPWAGGRQPQHF.

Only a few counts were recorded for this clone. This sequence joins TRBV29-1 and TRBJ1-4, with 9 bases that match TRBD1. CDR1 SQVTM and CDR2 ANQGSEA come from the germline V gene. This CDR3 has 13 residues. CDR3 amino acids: CSITGGTNEKLFF. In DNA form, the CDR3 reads TGCAGTATTACAGGGGGCACTAATGAAAAACTGTTTTTT.

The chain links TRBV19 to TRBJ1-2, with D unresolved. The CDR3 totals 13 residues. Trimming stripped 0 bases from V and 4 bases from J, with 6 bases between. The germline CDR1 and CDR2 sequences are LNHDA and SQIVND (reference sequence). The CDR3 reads CASSIDPSYGYTF. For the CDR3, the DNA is TGTGCCAGTAGTATAGATCCTAGCTATGGCTACACCTTC.

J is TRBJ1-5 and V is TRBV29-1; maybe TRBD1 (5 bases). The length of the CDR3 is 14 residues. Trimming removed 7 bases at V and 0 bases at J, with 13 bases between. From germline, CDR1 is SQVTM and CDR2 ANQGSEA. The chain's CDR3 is CSANEGNSNQPQHF. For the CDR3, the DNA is TGCAGCGCAAACGAGGGGAATAGCAATCAGCCCCAGCATTTT.

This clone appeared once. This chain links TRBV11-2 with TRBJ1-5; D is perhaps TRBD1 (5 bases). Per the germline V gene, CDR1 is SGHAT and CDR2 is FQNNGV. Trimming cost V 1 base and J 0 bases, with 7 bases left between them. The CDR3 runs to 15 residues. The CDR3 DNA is TGTGCCAGCAGCTTAGGGGACCTTAGCAATCAGCCCCAGCATTTT. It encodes CASSLGDLSNQPQHF.